This T cell receptor (beta chain) was captured by sequencing in a study of T cells in Graves' hyperthyroidism and ophthalmopathy. This clonotype was counted ten times or more. The investigators amplified TCR beta CDR3 regions from RNA transcripts. The TCR CDR3 first-round RT-PCR relied on the HTBI primer set. TCRdb reprocessed the multiplex PCR reads via MiXCR and lists one record per CDR3 protein. The profile covers about 260,000 distinct CDR3 sequences, with 20% to 25% appearing a single time and approximately 60% taken by the ten largest. V shed 5 bases and J 4 bases; nucleotides not matched to a gene: 7. The CDR3 spans 16 residues. The germline gives CDR1 SEHNR, CDR2 FQNEAQ (reference sequence).

V gene TRBV7-9 combines with J gene TRBJ2-1; the match to TRBD2 covers 11 bases. Sequencing was performed on blood. This receptor was obtained from a man aged 25 to 40 with Graves' ophthalmopathy. CDR3 sequence reads: CASSPSTSGIYNEQFF. The CDR3 DNA reads as TGTGCCAGCAGCCCCTCGACTAGCGGGATATACAATGAGCAGTTCTTC.